A selection of T cell receptor beta chains follows, all from one sample in a study of cytomegalovirus exposure and HLA in healthy donors. Here immunoSEQ multiplex PCR was the method, and the copy in TCRdb shows in-frame clones only, minus some. The table lists about 190,000 clones, about four fifths of them singletons. Sequencing used PBMCs. The source is a woman in her thirties in good health and CMV-seropositive. The CDR3 runs from the conserved cysteine through the conserved F or W. Each record gives: clone size, J gene, V gene, D gene, CDR3 DNA, CDR3 protein. A D gene is named only where the DNA matches it firmly. The size entry is marked missing in some rows and otherwise reads once, few, many or a size class.

- | TRBJ2-1 | TRBV27 | TRBD2 | TGTGCCAGCAGTTTTTTTCGCGGGAGGCTCTACAATGAGCAGTTCTTC | CASSFFRGRLYNEQFF
- | TRBJ2-7 | TRBV6-5 | TRBD1 | TGTGCCAGCCGACAGGGGCCGTCCTACGAGCAGTACTTC | CASRQGPSYEQYF
- | TRBJ1-1 | TRBV2 | - | TGTGCCAGCAGGGCGGACAGATTAAACACTGAAGCTTTCTTT | CASRADRLNTEAFF
- | TRBJ2-7 | TRBV7-2 | TRBD2 | TGTGCCAGCAGCGGGGGACTAAGTGAGCAGTACTTC | CASSGGLSEQYF
- | TRBJ2-1 | TRBV5-1 | TRBD2 | TGCGCCAGCAGCTTGGAGCTAGCGGGGCTCAATGAGCAGTTCTTC | CASSLELAGLNEQFF
- | TRBJ2-5 | TRBV6-5 | - | TGTGCCAGCAGTTACCGCAGGGACTTCCGGGAGACCCAGTACTTC | CASSYRRDFRETQYF
once | TRBJ2-3 | TRBV10-1 | - | TGCGCCAGCAGTGACTTGGGCGGGAAGGACACAGATACGCAGTATTTT | CASSDLGGKDTDTQYF
- | TRBJ2-1 | TRBV20-1 | - | TGCAGTGCTACAGGCGGCGGACACAAGTTCTTC | CSATGGGHKFF
few | TRBJ2-5 | TRBV5-1 | - | TGCGCCAGCAGCTTATCGGGGGGCAGGGTTCAAGAGACCCAGTACTTC | CASSLSGGRVQETQYF
- | TRBJ1-5 | TRBV6-1 | - | TGTGCCAGCAGTGAAGACTATCGGGGTCAGCCCCAGCATTTT | CASSEDYRGQPQHF
- | TRBJ2-1 | TRBV10-3 | - | TGTGCCATCAGTGGGGCCCAAAGTGCCTCCTACAATGAGCAGTTCTTC | CAISGAQSASYNEQFF
few | TRBJ1-4 | TRBV25-1 | TRBD1 | TGTGCCAGCAGTGAATGGGGACAGGGTGAAAAACTGTTTTTT | CASSEWGQGEKLFF
- | TRBJ2-7 | TRBV7-8 | - | TGTGCCAGCAGCTTAGCCAGTAACTACGAGCAGTACTTC | CASSLASNYEQYF
once | TRBJ1-1 | TRBV29-1 | TRBD1 | TGCAGCGTCGGACAGGGGGACAGGACTGAAGCTTTCTTT | CSVGQGDRTEAFF
- | TRBJ1-2 | TRBV19 | - | TGTGCCAGTAGTATCTCAGGGGCCTATGGCTACACCTTC | CASSISGAYGYTF
- | TRBJ2-3 | TRBV7-9 | - | TGTGCCAGCAGTGCCGGGAGCACCAGTACAGATACGCAGTATTTT | CASSAGSTSTDTQYF
- | TRBJ1-1 | TRBV4-1 | - | TGCGCCAGCAGCCAAAGCCCCCGCGCTGAAGCTTTCTTT | CASSQSPRAEAFF
- | TRBJ2-5 | TRBV2 | - | TGTGCCAGCACTCCTGCGCCGTTCCAAGAGACCCAGTACTTC | CASTPAPFQETQYF
- | TRBJ1-1 | TRBV7-9 | TRBD1 | TGTGCCAGCAGCTTAGGAAGGGGGCCGAACACTGAAGCTTTCTTT | CASSLGRGPNTEAFF
- | TRBJ1-6 | TRBV11-3 | - | TGTGCCAGCAGCTTCGGGGGTAATTCACCCCTCCACTTT | CASSFGGNSPLHF
- | TRBJ1-1 | TRBV7-8 | - | TGTGCCAGCAGCTTAGCGTCGGGTGGGAACACTGAAGCTTTCTTT | CASSLASGGNTEAFF
- | TRBJ2-2 | TRBV27 | - | TGTGCCAGCAAGGCGGGGCTACGGGGCACCGGGGAGCTGTTTTTT | CASKAGLRGTGELFF
once | TRBJ1-1 | TRBV5-1 | TRBD1 | TGCGCCAGCATCATACTTGGCAGGACAGGGGGACTGAACACTGAAGCTTTCTTT | CASIILGRTGGLNTEAFF
once | TRBJ2-1 | TRBV7-9 | - | TGTGCCAGCAGCTTATTGCCCCCGAGGGACAATGAGCAGTTCTTC | CASSLLPPRDNEQFF
- | TRBJ1-6 | TRBV10-2 | TRBD1 | TGCGCCAGCGGGGGCGACAGGGGGCGCAGAAAATACTCCTATAATTCACCCCTCCACTTT | CASGGDRGRRKYSYNSPLHF
- | TRBJ2-1 | TRBV10-2 | TRBD2 | TGCGCCAGCAGGCGATTAGCGGGAGACAATGAGCAGTTCTTC | CASRRLAGDNEQFF
- | TRBJ2-7 | TRBV19 | - | TGTGCCAGTAGTCTGAATCGTAGAACCTACGAGCAGTACTTC | CASSLNRRTYEQYF
- | TRBJ1-3 | TRBV5-8 | - | TGTGCCAACCGACGGGGGAGGGGTCGTGGAAACACCATATATTTT | CANRRGRGRGNTIYF